Below, one TCR beta chain is given with its context. Germline values: CDR1 SGHTA, CDR2 FQGNSA. Trimming took 7 bases from V and 4 from J, leaving 13 bases between them. This CDR3 spans 13 amino acids. These data come from a study of shared clonotypes between healthy human individuals. The data were produced by immunoSEQ multiplex PCR, yet TCRdb's version contains in-frame clones alone and is incomplete. The sample consists of 2 million to 3 million clones, approximately 90% of them appearing once. Sequencing was carried out using naive CD4+ T cells sorted from blood. Subset given: CD45RA+ positively selected. This receptor was identified in a young man in good health. This chain connects TRBV7-2 to TRBJ2-5, with a possible D match to TRBD2 (7 bases). CDR3 DNA: TGTGCCAGCATACGGGGGGCCGGAGAGACCCAGTACTTC. Its translation: CASIRGAGETQYF.